The 5 T cell receptor beta chains listed next were all sequenced from one sample in a study of T-cell reconstitution after alpha-beta-depleted transplantation in children. Unique molecular identifiers were incorporated into the prepared TCRbeta library. TCRdb re-analysed the PCR reads in MiXCR, keeping a single row per CDR3 protein. The sample includes fewer than 700,000 distinct CDR3 sequences, around 23% of them seen just once. The material sequenced was PBMCs, mostly from graft donor cells, taken 360 days after TCRalphabeta/CD19-depleted stem cell transplant. These receptors were collected from a boy younger than two who had a stem cell transplant for acute myeloid leukemia, so the T cells may come from the graft donor.

The V gene is TRBV9, the J gene TRBJ1-2; 9 nucleotides align to TRBD1. This CDR3 has 15 amino acids. V dropped 4 bases and J dropped 2; count of bases not matched to a gene: 6. In germline, CDR1 is SGDLS, CDR2 YYNGEE. In nucleotides, the CDR3 is TGTGCCAGCAGCCCTACGGACAGGGGAAACTATGGCTACACCTTC. Amino acids: CASSPTDRGNYGYTF.

The genes are TRBV12-3 or TRBV12-4 and TRBJ2-1, with 13 bases that match TRBD2. The CDR3 totals 13 residues. V gave up 8 bases and J gave up 8 bases; unmatched junction bases: 3. CDR3 region: CASGLAGAYEQFF. The CDR3 DNA is TGTGCCAGCGGACTAGCGGGGGCCTATGAGCAGTTCTTC.

This clonotype was seen repeatedly, ten times or more. V usage is TRBV7-2 and J usage is TRBJ1-2, with 7 bases that match TRBD1. The CDR3 covers 12 residues. Trimming cost V 5 bases and J 6 bases; bases outside gene matches: 3. Germline CDR1 reads SGHTA; CDR2 reads FQGNSA. The chain's CDR3 is CASSPDRDGYTF. The CDR3 DNA follows: TGTGCCAGCAGCCCCGACAGGGATGGCTACACCTTC.

This clonotype was counted ten times or more. The CDR3 region has the DNA TGTGCCAGCAGTACAGGGTTGGTCCAGTACTTC. It yields the protein CASSTGLVQYF. The chain recombines TRBV28 with TRBJ2-5; TRBD1 is a possible D gene (6 bases). The CDR3 contains 11 residues. The V and J ends lost 5 bases and 10 bases respectively, with 11 bases between them. Germline CDR1 and CDR2: MDHEN and SYDVKM.

This clonotype occurred a few times. This chain joins TRBV20-1 and TRBJ1-6; 8 bases are a match to TRBD1. V shed 3 bases and J 7 bases; nucleotides not matched to a gene: 5. This CDR3 spans 14 amino acids. CDR1 DFQATT and CDR2 SNEGSKA come from the germline V gene (reference sequence). CDR3 DNA sequence: TGCAGTGCTAGGCGGACAGGGCCCAATTCACCCCTCCACTTT. Translated, it gives CSARRTGPNSPLHF.